This TCR beta chain was recorded in a study of PD-1 blockade in classical Hodgkin lymphoma (dated by TCRdb to the early 2020s). Concerning the study at large: Nivolumab dosing was 3 mg/kg intravenously every 2 weeks, continuing until either disease progression or unacceptable toxicity. To define a peripheral blood immune signature of response to PD-1 blockade in classical Hodgkin lymphoma, the study combined TCR beta sequencing with CyTOF.

Including the terminal cysteine and phenylalanine, the CDR3 comprises 19 residues. Here the CDR3 DNA is all that survives: 57 bases in frame from base 1. Via the germline V gene, CDR1 is SGHDT and CDR2 YYEEEE. Trimming removed 2 bases from V and 2 bases from J, leaving 26 bases between the germline ends. The Qiagen DNeasy kit was used to extract genomic DNA both from unsorted PBMCs and from the negatively selected CD4+ and CD8+ fractions. TCR beta CDR3 regions were subjected to amplification by immunoSEQ multiplex PCR with primers that anneal to V and J segments. A synthetic immune receptor repertoire was used to minimize amplification bias, and any remaining bias was removed computationally after sequencing. The paper's data handling went like this. Repertoire diversity was quantified as the Shannon entropy index using custom Python scripts. Unsorted, CD4+ and CD8+ repertoires were analyzed separately, except for combined analyses in which CD4+ and CD8+ sequences were merged in silico. Clonal expansion was defined as a frequency increase of at least 2-fold after treatment compared with C1D1, and clones undetected at baseline were assigned a pseudocount of 0.5. Singleton clones were defined as clones with 0 or 1 copy at C1D1, and non-singleton clones were defined as clones with 2 or more copies. Clones expanded in unsorted samples were labelled as CD4+, CD8+ or unknown by matching protein sequences in sorted samples from the same patient. Wilcoxon tests were applied to paired samples to test diversity changes from C1D1 to C4D1. TCRdb carries this immuneACCESS record with in-frame sequences only. Its versions omit some clonotypes, under half of them owing to an unresolved V gene in the studies checked, with the rest unexplained. The DNA gave D and trimming, while V, J and clone size come from that table. The sample data list approximately 100,000 clones, and around 80% of these were observed just once. About 15% of the sample goes to the ten largest clones.

Worth noting for this clone: Which antigen it targets is not known. Qualities for individual bases were not recorded, and no much larger clone is one base off.

The label giving this sample's time point can be read as: cycle 4 day 1 (C4D1), after five to seven weeks of nivolumab. Every trial patient had relapsed after autologous stem cell transplantation, and cohorts A, B and C differed in prior brentuximab vedotin exposure. A total of over 55 patients with relapsed/refractory classical Hodgkin lymphoma made up the trial cohort, and each patient's best overall response was complete response, partial response or progressive disease. Single-agent nivolumab was administered to trial patients in the multi-cohort phase II CheckMate 205 trial. Best overall response was determined by an independent review committee according to the 2007 International Working Group response criteria. Trial PBMCs were collected immediately before nivolumab initiation (C1D1) and during therapy at cycle 2 day 1 and cycle 4 day 1. Peripheral blood was collected in 8 mL Vacutainer Cell Preparation Tubes, from which PBMCs were isolated by centrifugation and then cryopreserved.

Points the paper makes about the study in general: Trial patients with a complete response had baseline diversity similar to that of newly diagnosed patients, while partial responders and progressors had significantly lower diversity. CD4+ but not CD8+ TCR diversity rose significantly by C4D1 (p=0.0027 vs p=0.16), most apparent in complete responders (p=0.02). The study was restricted to a single clinical trial cohort, and the causes of repertoire differences, possibly disease activity or prior therapy, were left undefined. Lower diversity was observed in patients in whom nivolumab was started less than 1 year after ASCT, and these patients were excluded from later analyses so that confounding by immune reconstitution would be avoided. Baseline TCR diversity was reported to be lower in newly diagnosed patients than in healthy donors and to be lower still in relapsed/refractory patients.

The sequence links TRBV5-6 to TRBJ2-7, with an unclear D gene assignment. The source material was peripheral blood mononuclear cells (PBMCs), sampled before the fourth cycle of nivolumab. This TCR came from a human donor with classical Hodgkin lymphoma. The bases read TGTGCCAGCAGCTTTACAGTGTCGAGCGTCAGACTCCAGACCTACGAGCAGTACTTC. It translates to CASSFTVSSVRLQTYEQYF.